The entry below gives a single T cell receptor (beta chain) sequence along with its context. The read ends 3 residues early relative to the CDR3; the germline J gene fills the gap. The assay was immunoSEQ multiplex PCR, and TCRdb's table has in-frame clones only and misses some. The listing contains about 24,000 clones. The ends lost 0 bases at V and 5 bases at J; junction bases unmatched: 6. The CDR3 consists of 15 residues. Germline CDR1 SGHRS, CDR2 YFSETQ. Each participant carried one incident cervical HPV16 infection only. The sample belongs to a study of T cells in women clearing cervical HPV infection.

The clonotype was recovered from a woman between 18 and 70 years old with a cervical HPV16 infection that either progressed to CIN3+ or cleared (not recorded which). The material sequenced was blood buffy coat. V usage is TRBV5-1 and J usage is TRBJ2-7, with TRBD2 matching over 9 bases. CDR3 protein: CASSLVVSGRDEQYF. CDR3 DNA (partial): TGCGCCAGCAGCTTGGTGGTTAGCGGGAGAGACGAG.